This TCR beta chain derives from a study of regulatory T cells in long-lasting Graves disease (dated by TCRdb to the early 2020s). Describing the broader study: To count as having persistent Graves' disease, a patient had to have received antithyroid drug treatment for over 5 years with TSH receptor autoantibodies remaining persistently positive. Peripheral blood TCR sequencing and RNA sequencing compared persistent Graves' disease patients with newly diagnosed Graves' disease patients. The study was registered as a clinical trial and conducted in China. A total of 33 samples underwent TCR sequencing: about 13 from persistent and around 20 from newly diagnosed Graves' disease patients. In the clinical cohort, patients with persistent Graves' disease had used antithyroid drugs for an average of approximately eleven years.

Study-level results and caveats: As a limitation, the authors acknowledged that the small sample size may reduce accuracy. Patients with persistent disease shared more public clonotypes (around 2,500) than newly diagnosed patients did (around 930). TRBV28, TRBJ1-2 and TRBJ2-5 were preferentially used in persistent disease, while TRBV20-1 and TRBJ2-1 were favored in newly diagnosed disease. Sequencing and analysis were limited to the TCR beta chain. Compared with newly diagnosed patients, persistent Graves' disease patients had lower TCR Shannon entropy and fewer highly expanded clones, which suggests clonal expansion. Peripheral blood alone was examined, since thyroid tissue, which constituted the primary lesion, could not be accessed.

The CDR3 covers 12 residues, taking in both the cysteine and the phenylalanine. Just CDR3 DNA is preserved here, 36 bases in frame from base 1. The germline V gene (reference sequence) specifies DFQATT as CDR1 and SNEGSKA as CDR2. V is clipped by 2 bases and J by 3 bases, and the sequence between their germline boundaries is 8 bases long. Only a few counts were recorded for this clonotype. It lacks a known antigen. The input lacks base qualities; no much larger clone sits a single base away. What this sample's time point label stands for: persistent/refractory GD, antithyroid drugs over 5 years with positive TRAb. RNA was extracted from PBMCs in TRIzol for both TCR sequencing and RNA sequencing. The diagnosis of Graves' disease was made according to American Thyroid Association guidelines. The patients came from an endocrinology department in Xi'an, China. From each patient, about 9.7 milliliters of peripheral blood was collected into an EDTA anticoagulant tube. Ficoll Paque Plus density gradient separation was used to isolate PBMCs, and no further T cell sorting was done. An Agilent 2100 Bioanalyzer and agarose gel were used to check RNA quality, and a NanoDrop 2000 was used to measure RNA concentration.

Library creation used multiplex PCR. Instrument on record: Illumina HiSeq 4000. TCR beta libraries were built with iRepertoire HTBI primers and Arm-PCR amplification of CDR3 regions. PCR products were gel purified before sequencing. As for the authors' bioinformatics: Across samples, roughly 60 TRBV and approximately 15 TRBJ segments were identified and used for gene usage analysis of CDR3 amino acid clonotypes. COPE and FqMerger were used to merge filtered high-quality paired reads into contigs. BLAST was used to align contigs to IMGT TRBV, TRBD and TRBJ reference genes, with CDR3 defined following IMGT. Highly expanded clones were defined as clonotypes with a frequency above 0.1%. Shannon entropy was used to measure repertoire diversity, and the Gini coefficient was used to measure V-J evenness. A clonotype found in more than one individual was treated as public. TCRdb trimmed the raw reads at Q25, called clones with MiXCR and kept productive beta chains. CDR3 protein sequences are deduplicated, and each keeps its most common genes and DNA. The V and J calls were determined by TCRdb, not by the authors. This sample gives 310,000 or so distinct CDR3 sequences in total; around 20% of them show up just once. Of the sample, roughly three fifths is held by the ten largest clones.

The chain employs TRBV20-1 and TRBJ2-7; confidence is insufficient to name the D gene. This receptor was identified in a female donor with Graves disease. Sequenced material: peripheral blood mononuclear cells (PBMCs), taken when the disease was refractory, from a patient treated with antithyroid drugs. The DNA is TGCAGTGCTAGACCCGACGTCTACGAGCAGTACTTC. Translated, this gives CSARPDVYEQYF.